Listed here are 15 T cell receptor beta chains from one sample, sequenced in a study of T cell responses to AZD1222 COVID-19 vaccine (dated by TCRdb to 2020 to 2022). This sample's time point label indicates: baseline before first vaccination. Libraries were prepared through the immunoSEQ multiplex PCR assay. TCRdb's version of the immuneACCESS table is confined to in-frame rearrangements and falls short of the full clone set. An unresolved V gene accounts for under half of the shortfall where checked; the remainder is of unknown origin. A total of about 50,000 clones appear in this sample, over 60% of them only once. 6% to 7% of the sample comes from the top ten. This specimen was peripheral blood, taken on day 0 of AZD1222 vaccination. The receptors were gathered from an adult in good health.

This chain connects TRBV11-2 to TRBJ2-1, with 7 bases aligning to TRBD1. This CDR3 comprises 16 residues. Germline assignment: CDR1 SGHAT and CDR2 FQNNGV. Trimming at V came to 2 bases and at J to 3 bases, leaving 7 bases not matched to a gene. In nucleotides, the CDR3 is TGTGCCAGCAGCTTAACCGGGACAGCTTTCTACAATGAGCAGTTCTTC. The encoded protein is CASSLTGTAFYNEQFF.

V gene TRBV30 combines with J gene TRBJ2-1; 11 positions match TRBD2. J gave up 4 bases and V 1 base, and 3 bases lay outside the gene matches. Germline lookup yields CDR1 GTSNPN and CDR2 SVGIG (reference sequence). This CDR3 has 15 amino acids. CDR3 nucleotides: TGTGCCTGGAGTGGCGGGACTAGCGGTTACAATGAGCAGTTCTTC. Protein: CAWSGGTSGYNEQFF.

This rearrangement joins TRBV25-1 to TRBJ2-7, with 8 bases matching TRBD1. The CDR3 covers 14 residues. Trimming at V came to 5 bases and at J to 2 bases, leaving 5 bases not matched to a gene. Germline CDR1 is MGHDK and CDR2 is SYGVNS. The CDR3 protein is CASSPTGAAYEQYF. Written as DNA, the CDR3 is TGTGCCAGCAGTCCGACAGGGGCCGCCTACGAGCAGTACTTC.

This sequence joins TRBV19 and TRBJ2-7, with 10 nucleotides matching TRBD1. Germline CDR1 reads LNHDA; CDR2 reads SQIVND (reference sequence). This CDR3 is built from 14 residues. The trim removed 3 bases at V and 4 bases at J, leaving 3 bases unmatched. The CDR3 region has the DNA TGTGCCAGTAGTATGGGACAGGGGAGGTACGAGCAGTACTTC. Amino acids: CASSMGQGRYEQYF.

V usage is TRBV6-5 and J usage is TRBJ1-2; D is ambiguous. Trimming shortened V by 4 bases and J by 8 bases, and 11 bases separated the two germline ends. Germline values: CDR1 MNHEY, CDR2 SVGAGI. There are 12 residues in the CDR3. The CDR3: CASSSEVGGYTF. CDR3 sequence (DNA): TGTGCCAGCAGTTCCGAAGTAGGGGGCTACACCTTC.

The V and J genes are TRBV5-6 and TRBJ1-5; TRBD1 aligns across 8 bases. This CDR3 is 14 amino acids long. The germline gives CDR1 SGHDT, CDR2 YYEEEE. Germline trimming cut 1 base from V and 5 bases from J; bases unmatched to any gene: 2. In DNA, the CDR3 is TGTGCCAGCAGCTTGTCAGGGGGCTATCAGCCCCAGCATTTT. Translating gives CASSLSGGYQPQHF. Filled out from reference TRBV5-6 and TRBJ1-5, the complete variable domain reads DAGVTQSPTHLIKTRGQQVTLRCSPKSGHDTVSWYQQALGQGPQFIFQYYEEEERQRGNFPDRFSGHQFPNYSSELNVNALLLGDSALYLCASSLSGGYQPQHFGDGTRLSIL.

The genes are TRBV2 and TRBJ1-5; 7 nucleotides agree with TRBD1. The CDR3 loop spans 16 amino acids. The trim removed 6 bases at V and 0 bases at J, leaving 8 bases unmatched. Germline V gene data show CDR1 as SNHLY and CDR2 as FYNNEI. The CDR3 sequence: CASSARQGVSNQPQHF. The CDR3 DNA reads as TGTGCCAGCAGCGCAAGACAGGGAGTTAGCAATCAGCCCCAGCATTTT.

J is TRBJ2-7 and V is TRBV29-1; possibly TRBD1 for D (6 bases). CDR3 length: 13 amino acids. The V and J ends lost 5 bases and 4 bases respectively, with 15 bases between them. Germline assignment: CDR1 SQVTM and CDR2 ANQGSEA. The CDR3 protein is CSVMDSLTYEQYF. CDR3 in DNA: TGCAGCGTTATGGACAGCCTTACTTACGAGCAGTACTTC.

The chain joins TRBV6-2 or TRBV6-3 to TRBJ2-1, with D possibly matching TRBD1 (5 bases). Germline loops: CDR1 MNHEY, CDR2 SVGEGT. V lost 2 bases to trimming and J lost 4 bases, with 6 bases between them. There are 13 residues in the CDR3. The CDR3 DNA reads TGTGCCAGCAGTTACGACAGTTACAATGAGCAGTTCTTC. Protein: CASSYDSYNEQFF.

The rearrangement uses TRBV21-1 and TRBJ1-1. TRBV21-1 has pseudogene status. The CDR3 covers 12 residues. The CDR3 spells CASRDVNTEAFF. The CDR3 coding sequence is TGTGCCAGCAGGGACGTAAACACTGAAGCTTTCTTT.

The chain has TRBV10-3 and TRBJ2-3, with 9 bases fitting TRBD2. The CDR3 spans 15 residues. Germline CDR1 is ENHRY and CDR2 is SYGVKD. The trim removed 2 bases at V and 5 bases at J, leaving 5 bases unmatched. The CDR3 DNA reads TGTGCCATCAGTGAGCGGCGGGGGGGAGAAGATACGCAGTATTTT. It yields the protein CAISERRGGEDTQYF.

The V gene is TRBV24-1, the J gene TRBJ2-1; D call uncertain. CDR1 is KGHDR, CDR2 SFDVKD, per germline. The germline V and J ends were trimmed by 7 bases and 4 bases, with 7 bases remaining between them. The CDR3 length is 12 residues. CDR3 coding DNA: TGTGCCACCAGCGACGATTACAATGAGCAGTTCTTC. It is translated as CATSDDYNEQFF.

This rearrangement joins TRBV24-1 to TRBJ2-1, with D maybe TRBD1 (6 bases). The germline CDR1 and CDR2 sequences are KGHDR and SFDVKD. The germline V and J ends were trimmed by 5 bases and 0 bases, with 16 bases remaining between them. The CDR3 runs 17 residues. In nucleotides, the CDR3 is TGTGCCACCAGTGTCGCGACAGGCCTCAGCTCCTACAATGAGCAGTTCTTC. Translation gives CATSVATGLSSYNEQFF.

This chain links TRBV11-3 with TRBJ2-1; perhaps TRBD1 as D (6 bases). The germline CDR1 and CDR2 sequences are SGHNT and YENEEA. V lost 5 bases and J lost 7, with 9 bases in between. This CDR3 is 12 amino acids long. The DNA for the CDR3 is TGTGCCAGCAGCCAACAGGGTAATGAGCAGTTCTTC. It specifies CASSQQGNEQFF. The full variable domain, in which reference TRBV11-3 and TRBJ2-1 provide the parts outside the CDR3, is EAGVVQSPRYKIIEKKQPVAFWCNPISGHNTLYWYLQNLGQGPELLIRYENEEAVDDSQLPKDRFSAERLKGVDSTLKIQPAELGDSAVYLCASSQQGNEQFFGPGTRLTVL.

The chain carries TRBV28 and TRBJ2-1; D ambiguous. This CDR3 contains 16 residues. Germline V gene data show CDR1 as MDHEN and CDR2 as SYDVKM. The V end was cut by 4 bases, the J end by 7 bases, with 20 bases between. DNA of the CDR3: TGTGCCAGCAGTTCTCCTGGCCCCAGTCACCCAAATGAGCAGTTCTTC. It specifies CASSSPGPSHPNEQFF.